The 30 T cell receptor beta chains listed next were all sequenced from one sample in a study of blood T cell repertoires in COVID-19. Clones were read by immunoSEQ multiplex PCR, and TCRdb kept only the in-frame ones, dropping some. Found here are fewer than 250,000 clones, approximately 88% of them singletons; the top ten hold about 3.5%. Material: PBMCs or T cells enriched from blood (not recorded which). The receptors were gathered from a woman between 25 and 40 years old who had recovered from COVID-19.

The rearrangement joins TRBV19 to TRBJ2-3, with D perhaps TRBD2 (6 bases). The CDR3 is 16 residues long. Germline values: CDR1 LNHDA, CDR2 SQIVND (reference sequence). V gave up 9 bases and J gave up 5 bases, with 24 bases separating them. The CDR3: CASGGPGVYQGDTQYF. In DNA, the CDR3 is TGTGCCAGCGGTGGGCCGGGGGTTTACCAGGGAGATACGCAGTATTTT.

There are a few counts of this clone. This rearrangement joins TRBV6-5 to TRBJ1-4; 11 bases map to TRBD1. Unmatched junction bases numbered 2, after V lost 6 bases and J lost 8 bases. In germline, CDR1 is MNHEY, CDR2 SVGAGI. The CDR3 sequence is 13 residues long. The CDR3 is CASRDRGREKLFF. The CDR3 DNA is TGTGCCAGCAGGGACAGGGGGCGAGAAAAACTGTTTTTT.

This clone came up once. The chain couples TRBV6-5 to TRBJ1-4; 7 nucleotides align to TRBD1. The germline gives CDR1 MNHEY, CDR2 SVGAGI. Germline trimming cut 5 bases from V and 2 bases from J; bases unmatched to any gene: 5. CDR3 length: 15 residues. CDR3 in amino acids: CASSPVRGTNEKLFF. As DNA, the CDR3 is TGTGCCAGCAGTCCCGTCAGGGGGACTAATGAAAAACTGTTTTTT.

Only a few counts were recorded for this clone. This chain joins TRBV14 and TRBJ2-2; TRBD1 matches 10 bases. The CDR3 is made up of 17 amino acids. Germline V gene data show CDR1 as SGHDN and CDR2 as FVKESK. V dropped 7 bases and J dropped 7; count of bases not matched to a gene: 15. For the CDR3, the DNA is TGTGCCAGCACCCCCGGACCCCGGGACAGGGGAAACGGGGAGCTGTTTTTT. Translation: CASTPGPRDRGNGELFF.

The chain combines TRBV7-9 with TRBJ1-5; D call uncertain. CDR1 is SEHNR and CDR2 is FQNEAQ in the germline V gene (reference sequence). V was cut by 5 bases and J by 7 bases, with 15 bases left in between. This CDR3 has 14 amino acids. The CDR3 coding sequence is TGTGCCAGCAGCCCCGCGGGCGGGAGACAGCCCCAGCATTTT. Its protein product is CASSPAGGRQPQHF.

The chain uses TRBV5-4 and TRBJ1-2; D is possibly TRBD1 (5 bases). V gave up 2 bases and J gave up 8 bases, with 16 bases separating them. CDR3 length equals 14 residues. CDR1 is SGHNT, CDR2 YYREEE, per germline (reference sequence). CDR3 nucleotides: TGTGCCAGCAGCTTATTCACCCCAGGGCCCGGCTACACCTTC. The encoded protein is CASSLFTPGPGYTF.

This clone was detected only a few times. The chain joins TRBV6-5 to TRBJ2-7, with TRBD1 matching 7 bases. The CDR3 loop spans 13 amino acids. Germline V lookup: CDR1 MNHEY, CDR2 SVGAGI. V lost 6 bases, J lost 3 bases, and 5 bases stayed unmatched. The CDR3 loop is CASRPGQSYEQYV. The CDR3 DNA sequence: TGTGCCAGCAGGCCGGGACAGAGCTACGAGCAGTACGTC.

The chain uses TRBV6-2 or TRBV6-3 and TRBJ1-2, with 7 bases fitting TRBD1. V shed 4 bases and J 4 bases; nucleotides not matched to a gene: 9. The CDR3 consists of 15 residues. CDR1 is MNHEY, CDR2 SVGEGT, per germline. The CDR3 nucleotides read TGTGCCAGCAGTTCTACCGCCGGGACAGTCTATGGCTACACCTTC. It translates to CASSSTAGTVYGYTF.

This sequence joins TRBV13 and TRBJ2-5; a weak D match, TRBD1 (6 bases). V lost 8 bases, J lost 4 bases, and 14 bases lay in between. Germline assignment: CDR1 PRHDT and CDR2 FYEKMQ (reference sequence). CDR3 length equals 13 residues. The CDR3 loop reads CASGLRGRETQYF. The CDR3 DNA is TGTGCCAGCGGCCTCAGGGGTAGAGAGACCCAGTACTTC.

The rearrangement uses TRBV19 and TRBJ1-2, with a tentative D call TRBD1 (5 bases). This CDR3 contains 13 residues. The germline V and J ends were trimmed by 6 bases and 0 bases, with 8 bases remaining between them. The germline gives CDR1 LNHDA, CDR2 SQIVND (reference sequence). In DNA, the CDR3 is TGTGCCAGTAGGGGGGGAGCTAACTATGGCTACACCTTC. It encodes CASRGGANYGYTF.

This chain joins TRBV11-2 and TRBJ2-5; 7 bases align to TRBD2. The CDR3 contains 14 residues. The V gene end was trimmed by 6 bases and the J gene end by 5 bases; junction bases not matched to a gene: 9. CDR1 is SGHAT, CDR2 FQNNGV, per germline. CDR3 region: CASSHGGFMETQYF. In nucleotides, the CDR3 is TGTGCCAGCAGTCACGGGGGGTTCATGGAGACCCAGTACTTC.

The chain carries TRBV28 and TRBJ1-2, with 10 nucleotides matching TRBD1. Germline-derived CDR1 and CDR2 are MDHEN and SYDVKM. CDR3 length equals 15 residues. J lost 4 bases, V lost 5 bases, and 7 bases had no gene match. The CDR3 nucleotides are TGTGCCAGCAGTATCCGGACAGGGGGATCCTATGGCTACACCTTC. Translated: CASSIRTGGSYGYTF.

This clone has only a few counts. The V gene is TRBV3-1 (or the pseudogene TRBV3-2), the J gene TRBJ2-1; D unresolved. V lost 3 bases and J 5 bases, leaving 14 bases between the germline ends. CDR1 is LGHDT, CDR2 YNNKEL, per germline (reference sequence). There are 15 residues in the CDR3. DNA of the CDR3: TGTGCCAGCAGCCATACCGGATGGCGGAACAATGAGCAGTTCTTC. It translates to CASSHTGWRNNEQFF.

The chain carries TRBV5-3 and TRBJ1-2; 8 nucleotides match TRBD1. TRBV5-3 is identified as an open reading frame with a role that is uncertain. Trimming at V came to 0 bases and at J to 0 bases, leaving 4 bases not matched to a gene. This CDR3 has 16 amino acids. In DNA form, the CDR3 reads TGTGCCAGAAGCTTGGGGACAGGGAGCCCTAACTATGGCTACACCTTC. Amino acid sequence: CARSLGTGSPNYGYTF.

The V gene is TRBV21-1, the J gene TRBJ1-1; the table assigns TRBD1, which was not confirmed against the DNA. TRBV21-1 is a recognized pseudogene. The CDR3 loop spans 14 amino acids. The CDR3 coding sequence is TGTGCCAGCAGCAAAGAGGGACAGGACCTTGAAGCTTTCTTT. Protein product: CASSKEGQDLEAFF.

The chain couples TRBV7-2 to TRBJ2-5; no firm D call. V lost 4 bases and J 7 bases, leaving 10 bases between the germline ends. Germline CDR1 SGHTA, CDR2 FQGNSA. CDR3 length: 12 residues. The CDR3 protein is CASSSFPGTQYF. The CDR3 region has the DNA TGTGCCAGCAGCTCGTTTCCCGGGACCCAGTACTTC.

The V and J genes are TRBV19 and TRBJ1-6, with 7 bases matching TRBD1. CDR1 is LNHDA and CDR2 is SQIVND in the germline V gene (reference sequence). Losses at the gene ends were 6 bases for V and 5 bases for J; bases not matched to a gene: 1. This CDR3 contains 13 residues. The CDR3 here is CASRGTDNSPLHF. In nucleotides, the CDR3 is TGTGCCAGTAGGGGGACAGATAATTCACCCCTCCACTTT.

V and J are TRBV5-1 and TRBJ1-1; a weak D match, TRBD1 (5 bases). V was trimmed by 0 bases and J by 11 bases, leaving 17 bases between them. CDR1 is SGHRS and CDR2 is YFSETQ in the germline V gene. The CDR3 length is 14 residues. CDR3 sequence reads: CASSLDVGGYMAFF. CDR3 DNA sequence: TGCGCCAGCAGCTTGGATGTCGGGGGGTATATGGCTTTCTTT.

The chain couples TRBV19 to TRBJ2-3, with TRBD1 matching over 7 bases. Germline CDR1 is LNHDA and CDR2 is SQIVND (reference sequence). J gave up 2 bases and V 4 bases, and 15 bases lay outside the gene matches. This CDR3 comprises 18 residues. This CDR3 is CASSRNSGTASATDTQYF. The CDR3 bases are TGTGCCAGTAGTAGAAACTCCGGGACAGCGTCAGCCACAGATACGCAGTATTTT.

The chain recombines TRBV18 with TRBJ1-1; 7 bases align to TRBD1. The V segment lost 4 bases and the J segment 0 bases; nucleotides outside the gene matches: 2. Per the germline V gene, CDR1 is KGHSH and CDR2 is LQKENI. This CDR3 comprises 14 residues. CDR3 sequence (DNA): TGTGCCAGCTCACGGGACAGAATGAACACTGAAGCTTTCTTT. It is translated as CASSRDRMNTEAFF. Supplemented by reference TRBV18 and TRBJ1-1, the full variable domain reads NAGVMQNPRHLVRRRGQEARLRCSPMKGHSHVYWYRQLPEEGLKFMVYLQKENIIDESGMPKERFSAEFPKEGPSILRIQQVVRGDSAAYFCASSRDRMNTEAFFGQGTRLTVV.

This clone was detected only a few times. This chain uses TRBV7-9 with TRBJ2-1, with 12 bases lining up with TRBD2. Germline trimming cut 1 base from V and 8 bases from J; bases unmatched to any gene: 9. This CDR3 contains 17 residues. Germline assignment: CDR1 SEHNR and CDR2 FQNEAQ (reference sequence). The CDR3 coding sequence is TGTGCCAGCAGCTTAGTCGTGACTAGCGGGAGCGGGGATGAGCAGTTCTTC. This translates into CASSLVVTSGSGDEQFF.

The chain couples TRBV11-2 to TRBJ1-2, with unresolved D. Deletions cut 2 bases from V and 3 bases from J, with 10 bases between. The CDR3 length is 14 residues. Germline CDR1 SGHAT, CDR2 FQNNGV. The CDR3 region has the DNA TGTGCCAGCAGCTTATCCAGAAGTCACTATGGCTACACCTTC. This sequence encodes CASSLSRSHYGYTF.

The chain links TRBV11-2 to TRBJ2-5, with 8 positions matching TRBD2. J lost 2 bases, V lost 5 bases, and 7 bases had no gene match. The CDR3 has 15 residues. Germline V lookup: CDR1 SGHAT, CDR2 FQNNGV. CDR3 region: CASSPSGGQQETQYF. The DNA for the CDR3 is TGTGCCAGCAGCCCAAGCGGGGGTCAACAAGAGACCCAGTACTTC.

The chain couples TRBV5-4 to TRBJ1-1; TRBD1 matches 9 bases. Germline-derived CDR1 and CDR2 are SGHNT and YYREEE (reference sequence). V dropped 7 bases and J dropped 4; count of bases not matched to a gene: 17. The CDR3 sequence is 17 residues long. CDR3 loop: CASGPLDRGNLLTEAFF. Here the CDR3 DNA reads TGTGCCAGCGGACCTCTGGACAGGGGTAATTTACTCACTGAAGCTTTCTTT. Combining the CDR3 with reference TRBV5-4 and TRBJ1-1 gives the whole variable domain ETGVTQSPTHLIKTRGQQVTLRCSSQSGHNTVSWYQQALGQGPQFIFQYYREEENGRGNFPPRFSGLQFPNYSSELNVNALELDDSALYLCASGPLDRGNLLTEAFFGQGTRLTVV.

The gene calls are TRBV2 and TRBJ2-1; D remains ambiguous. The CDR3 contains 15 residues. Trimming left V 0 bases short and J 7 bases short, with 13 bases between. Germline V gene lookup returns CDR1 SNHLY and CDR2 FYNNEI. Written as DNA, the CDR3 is TGTGCCAGCAGTGAAGCTAGCAGAAAAGGTAATGAGCAGTTCTTC. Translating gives CASSEASRKGNEQFF.

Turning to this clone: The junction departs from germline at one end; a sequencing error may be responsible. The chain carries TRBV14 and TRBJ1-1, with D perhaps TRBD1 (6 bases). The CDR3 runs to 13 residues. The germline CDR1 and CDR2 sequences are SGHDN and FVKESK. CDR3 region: CASSPGTQGLLLF. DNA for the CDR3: TGTGCCAGCAGCCCCGGGACGCAGGGGCTTTTGCTCTTT.

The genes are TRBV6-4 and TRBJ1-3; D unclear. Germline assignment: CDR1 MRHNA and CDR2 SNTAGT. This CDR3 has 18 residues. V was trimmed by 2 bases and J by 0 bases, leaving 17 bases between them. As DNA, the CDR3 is TGTGCCAGCAGTGACGGCGGCGGGGAAATGTTCTCTGGAAACACCATATATTTT. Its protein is CASSDGGGEMFSGNTIYF.

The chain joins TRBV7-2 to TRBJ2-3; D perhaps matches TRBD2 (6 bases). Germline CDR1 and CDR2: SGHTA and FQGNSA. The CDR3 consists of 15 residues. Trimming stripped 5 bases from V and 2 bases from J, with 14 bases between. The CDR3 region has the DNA TGTGCCAGCAGCCAGGCGGGGAGACACACAGATACGCAGTATTTT. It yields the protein CASSQAGRHTDTQYF.

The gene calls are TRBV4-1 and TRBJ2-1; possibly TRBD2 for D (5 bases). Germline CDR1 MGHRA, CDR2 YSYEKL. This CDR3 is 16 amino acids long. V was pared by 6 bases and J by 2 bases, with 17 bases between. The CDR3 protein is CASRLGLTGTYNEQFF. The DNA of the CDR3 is TGCGCCAGCAGACTCGGACTGACGGGGACCTACAATGAGCAGTTCTTC.

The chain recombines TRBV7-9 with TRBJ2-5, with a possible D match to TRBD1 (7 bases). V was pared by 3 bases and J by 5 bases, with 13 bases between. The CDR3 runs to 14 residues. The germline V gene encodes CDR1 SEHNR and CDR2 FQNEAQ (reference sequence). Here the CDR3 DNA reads TGTGCCAGCAGCTTTGGAGGGGGCCGGGAGACCCAGTACTTC. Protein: CASSFGGGRETQYF.